This T cell receptor beta chain is drawn from a study of blood T cell repertoires in COVID-19. Across the study: Spain, Italy and the United States supplied samples that represented acute and convalescent COVID-19. From T cells, B-cell-depleted T cells, or PBMCs came the material, which was cDNA or gDNA.

Trimming removed 0 bases at V and 7 bases at J, with 21 bases between. Germline V lookup: CDR1 PRHDT, CDR2 FYEKMQ (reference sequence). The CDR3 length is 17 residues. Authors' data handling: By means of reference gene primer amplification, nucleated cell counts were estimated. TCRdb's copy holds only in-frame clones and misses some; the assay was immunoSEQ multiplex PCR. For V, J and clone size, that table is used; D and trimming come from the DNA. Of about 210,000 clones in the sample, roughly 82% were seen once. In its sample, this clone was seen a few times. Seattle patient enrollment occurred during active infection, with longitudinal follow-up thereafter.

This sequence originates from a woman aged 55-70 years with COVID-19, enrolled during active disease. Sequencing was carried out using peripheral blood. J is TRBJ2-5 and V is TRBV13, with D possibly matching TRBD1 (6 bases). The CDR3 DNA sequence: TGTGCCAGCAGCTTAGGAGCCAGGGGCCGCGCGGTAGCGACCCAGTACTTC. It codes for CASSLGARGRAVATQYF.